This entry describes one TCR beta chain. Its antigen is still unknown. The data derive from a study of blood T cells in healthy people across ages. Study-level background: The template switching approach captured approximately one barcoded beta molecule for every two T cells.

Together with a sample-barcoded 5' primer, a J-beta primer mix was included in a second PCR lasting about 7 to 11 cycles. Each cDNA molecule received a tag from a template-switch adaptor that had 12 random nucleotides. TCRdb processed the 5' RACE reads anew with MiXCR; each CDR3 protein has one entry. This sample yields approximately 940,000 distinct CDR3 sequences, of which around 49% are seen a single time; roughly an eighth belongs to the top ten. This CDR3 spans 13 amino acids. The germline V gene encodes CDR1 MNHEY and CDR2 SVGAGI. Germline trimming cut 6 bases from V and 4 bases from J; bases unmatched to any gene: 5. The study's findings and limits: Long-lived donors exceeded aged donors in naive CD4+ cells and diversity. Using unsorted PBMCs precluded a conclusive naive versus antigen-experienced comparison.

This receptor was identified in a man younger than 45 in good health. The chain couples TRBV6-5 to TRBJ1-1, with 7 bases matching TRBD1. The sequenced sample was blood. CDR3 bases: TGTGCCAGCAGGACAGGGAAGGGCACTGAAGCTTTCTTT. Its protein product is CASRTGKGTEAFF.